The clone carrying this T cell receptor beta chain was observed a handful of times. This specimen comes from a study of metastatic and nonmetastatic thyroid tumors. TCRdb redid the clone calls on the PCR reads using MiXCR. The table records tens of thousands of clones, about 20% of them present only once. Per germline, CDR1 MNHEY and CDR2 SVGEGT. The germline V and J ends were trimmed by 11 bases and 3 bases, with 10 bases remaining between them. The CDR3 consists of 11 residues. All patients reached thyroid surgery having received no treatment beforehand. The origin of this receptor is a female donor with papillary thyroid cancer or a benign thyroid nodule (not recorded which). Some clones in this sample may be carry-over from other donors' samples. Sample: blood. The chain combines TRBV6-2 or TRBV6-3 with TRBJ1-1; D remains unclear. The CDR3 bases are TGTGCCGTCAGTTCATACACTGAAGCTTTCTTT. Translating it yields CAVSSYTEAFF.